The source of this T cell receptor (beta chain) is a study of cytomegalovirus exposure and HLA in healthy donors. With 60 Vbeta and 13 Jbeta primers, the PCR was carried out. Per the original data handling: Approximately 12 million of the about 80 million unique TCR beta chains counted in a later analysis were shared. Sequenced by immunoSEQ multiplex PCR; TCRdb stores in-frame clones only, minus some. D and trimming were read from the DNA, whereas the V and J calls and clone size are those reported in that table. This sample carries fewer than 200,000 clones, roughly 80% of them seen once, and the ten largest clones take approximately 1.3%. The V end lost 3 bases, the J end lost 6 bases, and 9 bases lay between the germline ends. From germline, CDR1 is SGHNT and CDR2 YENEEA. This CDR3 region has 13 residues. At collection, donors were nominally healthy, but unrecorded immune exposures were probable.

The origin of this receptor is a man under 40 in good health and CMV-seronegative. The chain combines TRBV11-3 with TRBJ1-5; a weak D match, TRBD1 (5 bases). The sequencing input was PBMCs. CDR3 region: CASSFQGGQPQHF. For the CDR3, the DNA is TGTGCCAGCAGCTTCCAGGGAGGTCAGCCCCAGCATTTT.